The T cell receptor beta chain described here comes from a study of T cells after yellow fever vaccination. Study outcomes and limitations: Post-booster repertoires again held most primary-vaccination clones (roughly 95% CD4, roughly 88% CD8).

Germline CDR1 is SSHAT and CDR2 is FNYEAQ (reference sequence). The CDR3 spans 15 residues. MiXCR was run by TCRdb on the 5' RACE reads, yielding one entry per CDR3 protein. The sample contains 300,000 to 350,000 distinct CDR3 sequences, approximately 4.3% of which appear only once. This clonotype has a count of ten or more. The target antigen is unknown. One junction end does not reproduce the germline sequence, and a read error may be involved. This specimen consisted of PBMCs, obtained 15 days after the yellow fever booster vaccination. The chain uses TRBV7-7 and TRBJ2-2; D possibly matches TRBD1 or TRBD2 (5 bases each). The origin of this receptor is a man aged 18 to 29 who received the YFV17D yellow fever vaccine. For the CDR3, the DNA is TGTGCTAGCAGCCCCGGGACGGTTCTTGGTGGGGAGCTGTTTTTT. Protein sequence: CASSPGTVLGGELFF.